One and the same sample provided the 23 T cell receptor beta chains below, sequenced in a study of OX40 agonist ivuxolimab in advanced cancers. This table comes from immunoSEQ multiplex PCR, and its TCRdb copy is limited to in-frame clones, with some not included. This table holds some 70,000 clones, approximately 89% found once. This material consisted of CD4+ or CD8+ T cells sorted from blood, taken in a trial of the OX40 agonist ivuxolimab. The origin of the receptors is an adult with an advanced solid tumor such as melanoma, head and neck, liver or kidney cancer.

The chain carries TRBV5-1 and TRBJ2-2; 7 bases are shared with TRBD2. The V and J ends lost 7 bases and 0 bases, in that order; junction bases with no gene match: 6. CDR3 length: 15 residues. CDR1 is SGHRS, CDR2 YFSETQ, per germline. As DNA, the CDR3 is TGCGCCAGCGGGGGAGGGGCCGCGAACACCGGGGAGCTGTTTTTT. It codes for CASGGGAANTGELFF. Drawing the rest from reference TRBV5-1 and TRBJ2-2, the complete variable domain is KAGVTQTPRYLIKTRGQQVTLSCSPISGHRSVSWYQQTPGQGLQFLFEYFSETQRNKGNFPGRFSGRQFSNSRSEMNVSTLELGDSALYLCASGGGAANTGELFFGEGSRLTVL.

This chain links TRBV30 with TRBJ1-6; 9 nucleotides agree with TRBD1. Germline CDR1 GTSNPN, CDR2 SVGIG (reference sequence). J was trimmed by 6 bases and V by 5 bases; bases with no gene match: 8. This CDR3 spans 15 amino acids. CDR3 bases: TGTGCCTGGGGGACAGGGTCATACCCTAATTCACCCCTCCACTTT. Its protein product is CAWGTGSYPNSPLHF.

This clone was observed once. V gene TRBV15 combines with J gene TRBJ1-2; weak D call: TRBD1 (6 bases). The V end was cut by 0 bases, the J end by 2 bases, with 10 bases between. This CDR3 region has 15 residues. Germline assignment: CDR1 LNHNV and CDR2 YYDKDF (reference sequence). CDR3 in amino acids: CATSRDRGPNYGYTF. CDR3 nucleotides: TGTGCCACCAGCAGAGACAGGGGACCAAACTATGGCTACACCTTC.

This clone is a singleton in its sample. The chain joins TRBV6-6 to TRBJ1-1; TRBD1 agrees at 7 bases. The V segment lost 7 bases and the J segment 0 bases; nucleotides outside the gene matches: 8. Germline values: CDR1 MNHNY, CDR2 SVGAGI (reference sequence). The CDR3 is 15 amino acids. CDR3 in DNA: TGTGCCAGCACCGGGGAGGGGGCCTTGAACACTGAAGCTTTCTTT. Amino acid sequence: CASTGEGALNTEAFF.

CDR3: CASSLGLAGGTSATQYF. CDR3 nucleotides: TGTGCCAGCAGCTTGGGACTAGCGGGGGGGACCTCGGCGACCCAGTACTTC. The genes are TRBV5-4 and TRBJ2-5; 14 positions agree with TRBD2. Germline V lookup: CDR1 SGHNT, CDR2 YYREEE (reference sequence). Losses at the gene ends were 0 bases for V and 7 bases for J; bases not matched to a gene: 8. The CDR3 sequence is 17 residues long.

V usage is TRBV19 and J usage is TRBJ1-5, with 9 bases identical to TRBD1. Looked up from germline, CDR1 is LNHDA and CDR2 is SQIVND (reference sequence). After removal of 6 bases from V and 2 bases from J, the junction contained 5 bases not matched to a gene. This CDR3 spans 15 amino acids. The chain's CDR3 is CASRADRGGNQPQHF. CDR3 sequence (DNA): TGTGCCAGTAGGGCGGACAGGGGCGGCAATCAGCCCCAGCATTTT.

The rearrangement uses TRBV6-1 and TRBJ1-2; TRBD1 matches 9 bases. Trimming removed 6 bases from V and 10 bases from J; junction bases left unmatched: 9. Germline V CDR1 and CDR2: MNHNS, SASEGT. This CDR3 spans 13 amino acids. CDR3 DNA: TGTGCCAGCAGCCGAGGGGACAGGGTCTACTACACCTTC. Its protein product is CASSRGDRVYYTF.

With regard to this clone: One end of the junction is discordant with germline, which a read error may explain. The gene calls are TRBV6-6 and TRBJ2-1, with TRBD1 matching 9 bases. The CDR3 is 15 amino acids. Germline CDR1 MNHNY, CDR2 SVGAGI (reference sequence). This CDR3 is CASSDSGTGRNEQFF. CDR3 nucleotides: TGTGCCAGCAGTGACTCCGGGACAGGGAGGAATGAGCAGTTCTTC.

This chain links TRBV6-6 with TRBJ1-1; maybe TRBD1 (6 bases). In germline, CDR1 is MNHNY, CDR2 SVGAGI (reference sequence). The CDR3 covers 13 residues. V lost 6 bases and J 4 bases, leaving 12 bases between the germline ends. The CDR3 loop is CASRSRGITEAFF. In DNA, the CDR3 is TGTGCCAGCAGATCCAGGGGAATCACTGAAGCTTTCTTT.

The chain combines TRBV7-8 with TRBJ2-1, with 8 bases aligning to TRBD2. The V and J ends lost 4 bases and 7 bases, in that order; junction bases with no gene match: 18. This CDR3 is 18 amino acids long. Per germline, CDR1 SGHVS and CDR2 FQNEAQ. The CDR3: CASSSPLGGGGRRNEQFF. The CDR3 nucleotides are TGTGCCAGCAGCTCACCCCTTGGGGGCGGGGGGCGGAGGAATGAGCAGTTCTTC. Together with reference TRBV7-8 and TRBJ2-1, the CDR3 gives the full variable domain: GAGVSQSPRYKVAKRGQDVALRCDPISGHVSLFWYQQALGQGPEFLTYFQNEAQLDKSGLPSDRFFAERPEGSVSTLKIQRTQQEDSAVYLCASSSPLGGGGRRNEQFFGPGTRLTVL.

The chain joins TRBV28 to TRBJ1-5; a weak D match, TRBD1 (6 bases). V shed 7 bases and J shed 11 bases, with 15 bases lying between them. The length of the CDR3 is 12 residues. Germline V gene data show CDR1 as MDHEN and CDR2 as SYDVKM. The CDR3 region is CASTKTQGSQHF. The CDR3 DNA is TGTGCCAGCACTAAGACACAGGGATCCCAGCATTTT.

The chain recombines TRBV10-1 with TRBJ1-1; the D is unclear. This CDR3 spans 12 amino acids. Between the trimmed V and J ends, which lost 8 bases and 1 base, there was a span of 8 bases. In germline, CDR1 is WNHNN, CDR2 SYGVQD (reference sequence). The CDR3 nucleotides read TGCGCCAGCCGGGCAGCGAACACTGAAGCTTTCTTT. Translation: CASRAANTEAFF.

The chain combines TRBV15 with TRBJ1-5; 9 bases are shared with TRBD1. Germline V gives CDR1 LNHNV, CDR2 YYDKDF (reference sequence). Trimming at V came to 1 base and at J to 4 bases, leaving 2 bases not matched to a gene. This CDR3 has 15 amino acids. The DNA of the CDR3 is TGTGCCACCAGCAGAGGCGGGACAGGGAATCAGCCCCAGCATTTT. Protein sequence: CATSRGGTGNQPQHF.

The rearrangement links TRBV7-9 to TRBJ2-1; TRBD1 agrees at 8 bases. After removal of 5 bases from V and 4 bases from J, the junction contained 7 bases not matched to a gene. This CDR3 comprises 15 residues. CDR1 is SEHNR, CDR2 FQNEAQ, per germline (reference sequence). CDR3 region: CASSADRGVYNEQFF. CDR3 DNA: TGTGCCAGCAGCGCTGACAGGGGAGTGTACAATGAGCAGTTCTTC.

The CDR3 nucleotides read TGTGCCAGTAGTAGCAGGACGTCTGATCAGCCCCAGCATTTT. This sequence encodes CASSSRTSDQPQHF. The J gene is TRBJ1-5, the V gene TRBV19; D remains unclear. From germline, CDR1 is LNHDA and CDR2 SQIVND (reference sequence). The CDR3 is made up of 14 amino acids. V dropped 4 bases and J dropped 5 bases, with 12 bases sitting between them.

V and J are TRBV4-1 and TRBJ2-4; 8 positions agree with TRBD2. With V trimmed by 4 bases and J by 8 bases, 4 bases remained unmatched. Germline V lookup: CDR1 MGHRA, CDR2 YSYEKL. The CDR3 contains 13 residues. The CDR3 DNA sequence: TGCGCCAGCAGCCTGGGACTAGGTGACATTCAGTACTTC. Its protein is CASSLGLGDIQYF.

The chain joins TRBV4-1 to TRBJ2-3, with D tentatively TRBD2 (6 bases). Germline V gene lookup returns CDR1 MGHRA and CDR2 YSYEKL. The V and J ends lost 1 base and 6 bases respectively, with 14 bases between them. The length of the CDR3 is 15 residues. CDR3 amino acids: CASSQGLESLDTQYF. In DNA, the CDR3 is TGCGCCAGCAGCCAAGGACTAGAATCTCTGGATACGCAGTATTTT.

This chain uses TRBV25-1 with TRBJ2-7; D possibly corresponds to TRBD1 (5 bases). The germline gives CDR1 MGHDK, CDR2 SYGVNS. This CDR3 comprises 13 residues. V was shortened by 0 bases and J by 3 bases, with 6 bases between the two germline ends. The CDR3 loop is CASSEYRGYEQYF. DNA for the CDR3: TGTGCCAGCAGTGAATATAGGGGCTACGAGCAGTACTTC.

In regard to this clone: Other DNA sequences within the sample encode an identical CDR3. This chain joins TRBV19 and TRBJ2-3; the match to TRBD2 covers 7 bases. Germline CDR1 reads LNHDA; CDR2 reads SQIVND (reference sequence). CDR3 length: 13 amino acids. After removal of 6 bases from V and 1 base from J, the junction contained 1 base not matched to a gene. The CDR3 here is CASRRGGTDTQYF. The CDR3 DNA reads TGTGCCAGTAGACGGGGGGGCACAGATACGCAGTATTTT.

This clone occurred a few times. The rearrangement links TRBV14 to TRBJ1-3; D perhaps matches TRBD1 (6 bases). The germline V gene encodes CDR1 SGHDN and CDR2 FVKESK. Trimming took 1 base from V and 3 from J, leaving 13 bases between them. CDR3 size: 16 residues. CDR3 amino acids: CASSQVRGSRGNTIYF. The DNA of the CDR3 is TGTGCCAGCAGCCAAGTAAGGGGGTCGCGTGGAAACACCATATATTTT.

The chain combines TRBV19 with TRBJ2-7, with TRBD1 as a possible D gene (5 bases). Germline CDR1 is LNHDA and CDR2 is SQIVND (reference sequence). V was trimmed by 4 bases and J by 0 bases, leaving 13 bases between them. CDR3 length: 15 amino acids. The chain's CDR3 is CASSTQGVGSYEQYF. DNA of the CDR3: TGTGCCAGTAGTACCCAGGGTGTCGGCTCCTACGAGCAGTACTTC.

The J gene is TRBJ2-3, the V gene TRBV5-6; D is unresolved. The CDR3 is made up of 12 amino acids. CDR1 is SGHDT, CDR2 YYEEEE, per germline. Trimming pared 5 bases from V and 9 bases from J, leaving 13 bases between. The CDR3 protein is CASSPSGYTQYF. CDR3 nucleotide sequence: TGTGCCAGCAGTCCATCTGGATACACGCAGTATTTT.

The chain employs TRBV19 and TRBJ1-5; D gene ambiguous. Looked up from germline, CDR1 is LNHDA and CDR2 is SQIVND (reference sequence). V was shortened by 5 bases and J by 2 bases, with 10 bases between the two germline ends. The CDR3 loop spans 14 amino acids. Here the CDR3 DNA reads TGTGCCAGTAGTGGTGGAGGTCGCAATCAGCCCCAGCATTTT. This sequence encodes CASSGGGRNQPQHF.